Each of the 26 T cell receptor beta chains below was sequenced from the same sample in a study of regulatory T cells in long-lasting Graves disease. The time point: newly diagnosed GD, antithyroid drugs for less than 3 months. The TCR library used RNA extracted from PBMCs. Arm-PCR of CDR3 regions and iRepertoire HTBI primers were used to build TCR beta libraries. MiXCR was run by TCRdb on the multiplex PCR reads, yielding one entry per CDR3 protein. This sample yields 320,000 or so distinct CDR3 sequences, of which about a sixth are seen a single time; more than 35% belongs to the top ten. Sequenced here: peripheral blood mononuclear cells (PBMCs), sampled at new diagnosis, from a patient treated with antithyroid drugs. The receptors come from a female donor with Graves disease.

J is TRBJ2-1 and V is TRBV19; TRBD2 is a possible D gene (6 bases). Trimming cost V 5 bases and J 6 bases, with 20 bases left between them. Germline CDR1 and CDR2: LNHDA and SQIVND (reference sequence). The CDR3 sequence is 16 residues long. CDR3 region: CASSRRGGEGPNEQFF. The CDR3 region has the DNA TGTGCCAGTAGTCGCCGGGGAGGCGAGGGTCCCAATGAGCAGTTCTTC.

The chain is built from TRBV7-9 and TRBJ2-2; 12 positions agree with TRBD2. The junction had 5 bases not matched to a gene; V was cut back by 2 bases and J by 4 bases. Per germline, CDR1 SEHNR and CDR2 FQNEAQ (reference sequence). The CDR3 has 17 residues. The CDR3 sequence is CASSLRLAGEFTGELFF. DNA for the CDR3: TGTGCCAGCAGCTTAAGACTAGCGGGAGAATTCACCGGGGAGCTGTTTTTT.

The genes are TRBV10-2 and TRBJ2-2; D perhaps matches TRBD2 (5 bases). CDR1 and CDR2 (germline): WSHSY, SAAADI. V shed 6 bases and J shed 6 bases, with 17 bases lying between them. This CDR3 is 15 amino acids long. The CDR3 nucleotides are TGCGCCAGCAGCCAGGTCGAGGGTTTTTCCGGGGAGCTGTTTTTT. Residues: CASSQVEGFSGELFF.

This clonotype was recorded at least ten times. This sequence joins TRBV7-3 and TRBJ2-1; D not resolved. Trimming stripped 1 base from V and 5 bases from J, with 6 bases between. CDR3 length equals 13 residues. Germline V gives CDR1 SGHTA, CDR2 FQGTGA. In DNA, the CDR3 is TGTGCCAGCAGCTTAATAGTAAACAATGAGCAGTTCTTC. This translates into CASSLIVNNEQFF.

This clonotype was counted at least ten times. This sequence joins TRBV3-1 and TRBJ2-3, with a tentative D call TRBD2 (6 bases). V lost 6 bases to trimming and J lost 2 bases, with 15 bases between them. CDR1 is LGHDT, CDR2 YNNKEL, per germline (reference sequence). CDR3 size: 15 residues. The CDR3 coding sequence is TGTGCCAGCAGTCCATCGGGACTCTTCACAGATACGCAGTATTTT. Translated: CASSPSGLFTDTQYF.

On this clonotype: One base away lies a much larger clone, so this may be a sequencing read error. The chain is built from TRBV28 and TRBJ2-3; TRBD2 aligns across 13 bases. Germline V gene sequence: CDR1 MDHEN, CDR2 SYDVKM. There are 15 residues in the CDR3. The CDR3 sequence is CASSWTSGSVETRYF. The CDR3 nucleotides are TGTGCCAGCAGTTGGACTAGCGGGAGTGTGGAGACCCGGTACTTC.

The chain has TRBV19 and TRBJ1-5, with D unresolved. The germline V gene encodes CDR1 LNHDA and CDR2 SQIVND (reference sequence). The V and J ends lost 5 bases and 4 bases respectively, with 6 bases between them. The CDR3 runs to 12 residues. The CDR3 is CASSGFNQPQHF. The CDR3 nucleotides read TGTGCCAGTAGTGGCTTTAATCAGCCCCAGCATTTT. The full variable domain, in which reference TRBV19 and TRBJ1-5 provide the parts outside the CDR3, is DGGITQSPKYLFRKEGQNVTLSCEQNLNHDAMYWYRQDPGQGLRLIYYSQIVNDFQKGDIAEGYSVSREKKESFPLTVTSAQKNPTAFYLCASSGFNQPQHFGDGTRLSIL.

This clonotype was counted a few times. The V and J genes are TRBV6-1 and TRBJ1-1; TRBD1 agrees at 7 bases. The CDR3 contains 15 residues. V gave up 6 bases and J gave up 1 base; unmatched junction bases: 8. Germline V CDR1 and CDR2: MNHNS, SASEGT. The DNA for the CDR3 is TGTGCCAGCAGAAAAGGGACAGCCCCGAACACTGAAGCTTTCTTT. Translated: CASRKGTAPNTEAFF.

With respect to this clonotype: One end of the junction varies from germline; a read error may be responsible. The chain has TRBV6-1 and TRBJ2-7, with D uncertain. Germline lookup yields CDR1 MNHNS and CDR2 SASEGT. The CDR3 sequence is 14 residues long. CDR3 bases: TGTGCCAGCAGAGAAGACAAGGCCTCCTACGAGCAGTACTTC. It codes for CASREDKASYEQYF.

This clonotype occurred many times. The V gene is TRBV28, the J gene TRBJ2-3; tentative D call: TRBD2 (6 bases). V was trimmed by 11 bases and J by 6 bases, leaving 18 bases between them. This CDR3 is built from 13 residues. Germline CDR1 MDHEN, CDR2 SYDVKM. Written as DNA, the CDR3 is TGTGCCGCTACCCGACCCCGGGGGGATACGCAGTATTTT. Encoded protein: CAATRPRGDTQYF.

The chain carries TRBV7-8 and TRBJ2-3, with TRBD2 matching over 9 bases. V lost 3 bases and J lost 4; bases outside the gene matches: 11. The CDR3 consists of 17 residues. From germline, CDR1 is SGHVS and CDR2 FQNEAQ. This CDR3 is CASSFYFGSGRPDTQYF. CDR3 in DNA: TGTGCCAGCAGCTTTTACTTTGGTAGCGGGAGACCAGATACGCAGTATTTT.

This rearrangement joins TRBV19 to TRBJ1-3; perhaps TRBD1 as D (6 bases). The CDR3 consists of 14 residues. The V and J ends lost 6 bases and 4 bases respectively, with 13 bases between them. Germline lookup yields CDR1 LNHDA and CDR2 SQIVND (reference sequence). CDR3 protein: CASRSTGKGNTIYF. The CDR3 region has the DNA TGTGCCAGTAGATCCACAGGGAAAGGAAACACCATATATTTT. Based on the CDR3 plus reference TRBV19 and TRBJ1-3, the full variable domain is DGGITQSPKYLFRKEGQNVTLSCEQNLNHDAMYWYRQDPGQGLRLIYYSQIVNDFQKGDIAEGYSVSREKKESFPLTVTSAQKNPTAFYLCASRSTGKGNTIYFGEGSWLTVV.

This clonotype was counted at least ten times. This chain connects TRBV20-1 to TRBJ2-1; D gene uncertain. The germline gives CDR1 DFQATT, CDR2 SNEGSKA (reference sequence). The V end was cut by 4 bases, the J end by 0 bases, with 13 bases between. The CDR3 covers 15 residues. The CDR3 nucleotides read TGCAGTGCTACTGGGCTACTGAGCTCCTACAATGAGCAGTTCTTC. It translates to CSATGLLSSYNEQFF.

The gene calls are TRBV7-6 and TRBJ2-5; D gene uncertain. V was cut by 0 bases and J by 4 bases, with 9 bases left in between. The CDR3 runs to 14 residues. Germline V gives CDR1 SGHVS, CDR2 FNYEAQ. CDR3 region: CASSLAAGVETQYF. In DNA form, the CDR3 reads TGTGCCAGCAGCTTAGCGGCAGGAGTAGAGACCCAGTACTTC.

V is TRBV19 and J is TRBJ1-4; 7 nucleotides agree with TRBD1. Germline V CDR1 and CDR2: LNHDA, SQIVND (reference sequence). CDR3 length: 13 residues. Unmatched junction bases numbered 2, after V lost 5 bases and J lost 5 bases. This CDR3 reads CASSGTENEKLFF. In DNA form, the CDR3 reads TGTGCCAGTAGTGGGACAGAGAATGAAAAACTGTTTTTT. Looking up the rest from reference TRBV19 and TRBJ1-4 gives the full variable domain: DGGITQSPKYLFRKEGQNVTLSCEQNLNHDAMYWYRQDPGQGLRLIYYSQIVNDFQKGDIAEGYSVSREKKESFPLTVTSAQKNPTAFYLCASSGTENEKLFFGSGTQLSVL.

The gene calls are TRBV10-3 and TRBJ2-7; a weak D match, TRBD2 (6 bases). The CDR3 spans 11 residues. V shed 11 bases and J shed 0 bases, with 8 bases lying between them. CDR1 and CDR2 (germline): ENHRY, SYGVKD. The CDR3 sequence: CAAGSSYEQYF. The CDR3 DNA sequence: TGTGCCGCGGGGAGCTCCTACGAGCAGTACTTC.

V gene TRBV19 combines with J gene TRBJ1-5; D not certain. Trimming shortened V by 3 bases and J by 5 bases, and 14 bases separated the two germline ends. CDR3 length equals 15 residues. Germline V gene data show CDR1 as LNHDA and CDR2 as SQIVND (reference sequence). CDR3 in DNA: TGTGCCAGTAGTATCTCCGGGGAGAGGGATCAGCCCCAGCATTTT. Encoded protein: CASSISGERDQPQHF.

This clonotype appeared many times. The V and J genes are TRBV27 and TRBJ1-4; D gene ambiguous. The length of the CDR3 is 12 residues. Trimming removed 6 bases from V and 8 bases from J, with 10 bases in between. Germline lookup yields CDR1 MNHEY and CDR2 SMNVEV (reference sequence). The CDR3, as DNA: TGTGCCAGCAGCCAAACAGCAGAAAAACTGTTTTTT. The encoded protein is CASSQTAEKLFF.

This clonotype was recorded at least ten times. This CDR3 reads CSALYTGTGATNTEAFF. CDR3 nucleotides: TGCAGTGCCCTGTACACCGGGACAGGGGCCACGAACACTGAAGCTTTCTTT. The V and J genes are TRBV20-1 and TRBJ1-1; 10 bases are a match to TRBD1. This CDR3 spans 17 amino acids. Looked up from germline, CDR1 is DFQATT and CDR2 is SNEGSKA (reference sequence). Trimming removed 6 bases from V and 1 base from J; junction bases left unmatched: 14.

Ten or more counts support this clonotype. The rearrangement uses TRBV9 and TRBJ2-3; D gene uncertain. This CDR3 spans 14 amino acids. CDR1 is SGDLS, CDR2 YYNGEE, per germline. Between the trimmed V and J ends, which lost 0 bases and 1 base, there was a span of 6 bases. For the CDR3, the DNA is TGTGCCAGCAGCGTAGTTGCCCGCACAGATACGCAGTATTTT. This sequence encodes CASSVVARTDTQYF.

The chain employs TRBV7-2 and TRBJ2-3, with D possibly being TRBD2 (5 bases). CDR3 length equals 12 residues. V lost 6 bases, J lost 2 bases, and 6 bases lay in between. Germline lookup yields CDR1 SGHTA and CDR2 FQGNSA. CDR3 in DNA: TGTGCCAGCAGGCGGGTCACAGATACGCAGTATTTT. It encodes CASRRVTDTQYF. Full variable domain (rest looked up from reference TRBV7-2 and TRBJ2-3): GAGVSQSPSNKVTEKGKDVELRCDPISGHTALYWYRQSLGQGLEFLIYFQGNSAPDKSGLPSDRFSAERTGGSVSTLTIQRTQQEDSAVYLCASRRVTDTQYFGPGTRLTVL.

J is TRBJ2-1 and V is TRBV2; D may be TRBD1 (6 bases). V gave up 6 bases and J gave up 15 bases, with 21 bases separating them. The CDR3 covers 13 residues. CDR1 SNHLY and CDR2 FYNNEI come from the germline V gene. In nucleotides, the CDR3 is TGTGCCAGCAGCGAGCACAGGGAAACCCTTGGGTTCTTC. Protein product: CASSEHRETLGFF.

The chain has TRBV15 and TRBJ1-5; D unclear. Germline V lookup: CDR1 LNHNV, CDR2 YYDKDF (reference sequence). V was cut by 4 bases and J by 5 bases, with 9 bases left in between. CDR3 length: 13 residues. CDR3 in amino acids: CATSMVDDQPQHF. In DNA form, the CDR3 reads TGTGCCACCAGCATGGTGGACGATCAGCCCCAGCATTTT. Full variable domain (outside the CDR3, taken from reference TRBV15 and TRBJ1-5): DAMVIQNPRYQVTQFGKPVTLSCSQTLNHNVMYWYQQKSSQAPKLLFHYYDKDFNNEADTPDNFQSRRPNTSFCFLDIRSPGLGDTAMYLCATSMVDDQPQHFGDGTRLSIL.

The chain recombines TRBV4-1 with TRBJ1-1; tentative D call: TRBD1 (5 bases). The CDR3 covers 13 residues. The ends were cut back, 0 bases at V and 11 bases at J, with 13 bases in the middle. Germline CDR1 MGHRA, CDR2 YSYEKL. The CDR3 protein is CASSQDLWGFAFF. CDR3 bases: TGCGCCAGCAGCCAAGATCTTTGGGGGTTTGCTTTCTTT.

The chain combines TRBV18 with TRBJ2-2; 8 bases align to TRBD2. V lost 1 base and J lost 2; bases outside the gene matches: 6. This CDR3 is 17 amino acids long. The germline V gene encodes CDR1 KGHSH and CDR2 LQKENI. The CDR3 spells CASSPLASGPNTGELFF. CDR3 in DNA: TGTGCCAGCTCACCACTGGCTAGCGGGCCTAACACCGGGGAGCTGTTTTTT.

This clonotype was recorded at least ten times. This CDR3 reads CASSSLRGGRRQETQYF. The CDR3, as DNA: TGTGCCAGCAGTTCCCTTCGCGGGGGCAGGAGGCAAGAGACCCAGTACTTC. The chain links TRBV12-3 or TRBV12-4 to TRBJ2-5, with D possibly matching TRBD2 (7 bases). The CDR3 is 17 residues long. V was clipped by 4 bases and J by 2 bases, with 20 bases between them.